This entry features one T cell receptor beta chain sequence. Its cognate antigen is unknown. Investigators reverse transcribed all isolated RNA, so they sequenced expressed TCRB transcripts. This table comes from immunoSEQ multiplex PCR, and its TCRdb copy is limited to in-frame clones, with some not included. This table holds roughly 290,000 clones, around 16% found once. This sample stems from a study of beta chain features in type 1 diabetes. Regarding the study as a whole: Among patients with Type 1 diabetes, TCRB CDR3s were moderately but significantly shorter in every one of the four CD4+ subsets.

J lost 5 bases, V lost 5 bases, and 9 bases had no gene match. CDR3 size: 15 residues. Germline-derived CDR1 and CDR2 are MGHDK and SYGVNS. This clonotype was obtained from a man between 18 and 29 years old with type 1 diabetes. The sequenced sample consisted of naive CD4+ T cells from blood. The chain recombines TRBV25-1 with TRBJ2-5; TRBD2 matches at 9 bases. The CDR3 region has the DNA TGTGCCAGCAGTTCAGCGGGGGGAAGCGGGGAGACCCAGTACTTC. Protein sequence: CASSSAGGSGETQYF.